These 21 T cell receptor beta chains were sequenced from one sample in a study of blood T cell repertoires in COVID-19. The protocol was immunoSEQ multiplex PCR, while the TCRdb copy is restricted to in-frame clones and leaves out a portion. The repertoire holds about 330,000 clones, with around 89% as singletons. Source material: peripheral blood. These receptors were collected from a woman aged 50 to 60 with active or convalescent COVID-19.

V is TRBV2 and J is TRBJ1-4, with 7 bases lining up with TRBD1. J gave up 2 bases and V 6 bases, and 6 bases lay outside the gene matches. Germline CDR1 SNHLY, CDR2 FYNNEI. The CDR3 consists of 15 residues. The CDR3 coding sequence is TGTGCCAGCAGCTATGGACAGGCTACTAATGAAAAACTGTTTTTT. Its translation is CASSYGQATNEKLFF.

The chain employs TRBV5-4 and TRBJ2-1; 10 bases map to TRBD2. V gave up 0 bases and J gave up 0 bases; unmatched junction bases: 9. The CDR3 covers 19 residues. Per the germline V gene, CDR1 is SGHNT and CDR2 is YYREEE (reference sequence). CDR3 protein: CASSLVLAGVRSSYNEQFF. In nucleotides, the CDR3 is TGTGCCAGCAGCTTGGTTCTAGCGGGGGTAAGAAGCTCCTACAATGAGCAGTTCTTC.

The rearrangement links TRBV9 to TRBJ2-3, with D unresolved. Looked up from germline, CDR1 is SGDLS and CDR2 is YYNGEE. The CDR3 totals 15 residues. V dropped 2 bases and J dropped 2 bases, with 12 bases sitting between them. The CDR3 DNA is TGTGCCAGCAGCGTCAACGGTCACCACACAGATACGCAGTATTTT. Translating gives CASSVNGHHTDTQYF.

The chain uses TRBV28 and TRBJ1-3, with D possibly TRBD1 on 5 matching bases. Looked up from germline, CDR1 is MDHEN and CDR2 is SYDVKM. The CDR3 consists of 16 residues. V shed 6 bases and J shed 7 bases, with 22 bases lying between them. The CDR3 loop is CASSPPRQGVKNTIYF. The CDR3 nucleotides are TGTGCCAGCAGCCCCCCCCGGCAGGGCGTAAAGAACACCATATATTTT.

This chain connects TRBV18 to TRBJ1-6; D remains ambiguous. The V end was cut by 4 bases, the J end by 10 bases, with 14 bases between. From germline, CDR1 is KGHSH and CDR2 LQKENI. The CDR3 is 14 amino acids. CDR3 loop: CASSRVGSESPLHF. DNA for the CDR3: TGTGCCAGCTCACGAGTGGGCTCGGAATCACCCCTCCACTTT.

V gene TRBV11-3 combines with J gene TRBJ1-1; D is uncertain. Germline CDR1 is SGHNT and CDR2 is YENEEA. This CDR3 has 14 amino acids. Trimming cost V 3 bases and J 7 bases, with 15 bases left between them. The DNA of the CDR3 is TGTGCCAGCAGCTTGAGCGGCGGGGTCGGTGAAGCTTTCTTT. Its translation is CASSLSGGVGEAFF.

The CDR3 coding sequence is TGTGCCATCAAGGTGGAGAGGGACTCCTACGAGCAGTACTTC. The encoded protein is CAIKVERDSYEQYF. The V and J genes are TRBV10-3 and TRBJ2-7; possibly TRBD2 for D (5 bases). Germline values: CDR1 ENHRY, CDR2 SYGVKD. The CDR3 extends over 14 amino acids. Trimming took off 7 bases at V and 0 bases at J, with 13 bases between the two ends.

This rearrangement joins TRBV4-3 to TRBJ2-2; tentative D call: TRBD1 (5 bases). Deletions cut 4 bases from V and 4 bases from J, with 13 bases between. This CDR3 is built from 15 residues. Germline loops: CDR1 LGHNA, CDR2 YSLEER. Written as DNA, the CDR3 is TGCGCCAGCAGCCGAGAGGACACCATCACCGGGGAGCTGTTTTTT. Translating it yields CASSREDTITGELFF.

The sample holds many counts of this clone. The chain combines TRBV5-5 with TRBJ1-5; a possible D gene is TRBD1 (5 bases). In germline, CDR1 is SGHKS, CDR2 YYEKEE (reference sequence). Trimming stripped 0 bases from V and 11 bases from J, with 15 bases between. The CDR3 has 14 residues. CDR3 DNA sequence: TGTGCCAGCAGCTTGGAGGACGCACCAGGGTCCCAGCATTTT. Protein product: CASSLEDAPGSQHF.

The count of this clone is one. This chain uses TRBV7-9 with TRBJ2-7; D not resolved. The CDR3 consists of 12 residues. V lost 5 bases and J 1 base, leaving 6 bases between the germline ends. Germline V lookup: CDR1 SEHNR, CDR2 FQNEAQ (reference sequence). The CDR3 reads CASSPRSYEQYF. CDR3 DNA: TGTGCCAGCAGCCCCCGTTCCTACGAGCAGTACTTC. Together with reference TRBV7-9 and TRBJ2-7, the CDR3 gives the full variable domain: DTGVSQNPRHKITKRGQNVTFRCDPISEHNRLYWYRQTLGQGPEFLTYFQNEAQLEKSRLLSDRFSAERPKGSFSTLEIQRTEQGDSAMYLCASSPRSYEQYFGPGTRLTVT.

About this clone: Within the sample, other DNA sequences also encode this same CDR3. The rearrangement uses TRBV7-2 and TRBJ1-2; 8 bases map to TRBD1. Germline V lookup: CDR1 SGHTA, CDR2 FQGNSA. V lost 1 base and J lost 2; bases outside the gene matches: 6. This CDR3 is 16 amino acids long. The CDR3 region is CASSLEGTGANYGYTF. CDR3 DNA: TGTGCCAGCAGCTTAGAGGGGACAGGAGCGAACTATGGCTACACCTTC. Combining the CDR3 with reference TRBV7-2 and TRBJ1-2 gives the whole variable domain GAGVSQSPSNKVTEKGKDVELRCDPISGHTALYWYRQSLGQGLEFLIYFQGNSAPDKSGLPSDRFSAERTGGSVSTLTIQRTQQEDSAVYLCASSLEGTGANYGYTFGSGTRLTVV.

This chain links TRBV6-5 with TRBJ1-5, with D perhaps TRBD1 (5 bases). The CDR3 consists of 14 residues. Trimming left V 5 bases short and J 0 bases short, with 8 bases between. Germline V lookup: CDR1 MNHEY, CDR2 SVGAGI. The CDR3 region is CASSRRVSNQPQHF. The CDR3 DNA reads as TGTGCCAGCAGTCGCAGGGTTAGCAATCAGCCCCAGCATTTT.

The rearrangement joins TRBV5-5 to TRBJ2-1; weak D call: TRBD2 (5 bases). Germline assignment: CDR1 SGHKS and CDR2 YYEKEE (reference sequence). Trimming took 8 bases from V and 0 from J, leaving 9 bases between them. The CDR3 has 13 amino acids. The CDR3 spells CASQRSSYNEQFF. In DNA form, the CDR3 reads TGTGCCAGTCAGCGGAGCTCCTACAATGAGCAGTTCTTC.

This chain links TRBV19 with TRBJ1-5; 11 bases match TRBD1. Germline V gene lookup returns CDR1 LNHDA and CDR2 SQIVND (reference sequence). This CDR3 is built from 13 residues. J was trimmed by 4 bases and V by 8 bases; bases with no gene match: 1. The CDR3 reads CASGQGANQPQHF. For the CDR3, the DNA is TGTGCCAGTGGACAGGGGGCTAATCAGCCCCAGCATTTT.

The rearrangement joins TRBV3-1 (or the pseudogene TRBV3-2) to TRBJ1-1, with TRBD1 matching over 11 bases. This CDR3 region has 14 residues. Germline loops: CDR1 LGHDT, CDR2 YNNKEL (reference sequence). Unmatched junction bases numbered 5, after V lost 6 bases and J lost 5 bases. Here the CDR3 DNA reads TGTGCCAGCAGTCAGGACAGGGGGCGGACTGAAGCTTTCTTT. It yields the protein CASSQDRGRTEAFF.

J is TRBJ1-2 and V is TRBV19; no definite D call. The germline gives CDR1 LNHDA, CDR2 SQIVND (reference sequence). This CDR3 has 14 residues. Between the trimmed V and J ends, which lost 7 bases and 5 bases, there was a span of 17 bases. This CDR3 is CASIPRVGRYGYTF. For the CDR3, the DNA is TGTGCCAGTATCCCCCGGGTAGGGAGGTATGGCTACACCTTC.

This clone was counted only a few times. The V gene is TRBV6-5, the J gene TRBJ2-4, with D perhaps TRBD2 (5 bases). The ends were cut back, 4 bases at V and 8 bases at J, with 15 bases in the middle. Germline V gene data show CDR1 as MNHEY and CDR2 as SVGAGI. The CDR3 has 14 amino acids. The CDR3 bases are TGTGCCAGCAGTTTACGGACCCGAGCGGACATTCAGTACTTC. This sequence encodes CASSLRTRADIQYF.

The chain carries TRBV19 and TRBJ1-6; a weak D match, TRBD1 (6 bases). Trimming took off 5 bases at V and 6 bases at J, with 17 bases between the two ends. The germline gives CDR1 LNHDA, CDR2 SQIVND (reference sequence). This CDR3 is built from 16 residues. In DNA, the CDR3 is TGTGCCAGTAGTGGACAGAAGACTGTGGGTAATTCACCCCTCCACTTT. It specifies CASSGQKTVGNSPLHF.

This chain joins TRBV29-1 and TRBJ2-4; 8 bases line up with TRBD2. Trimming at V came to 0 bases and at J to 8 bases, leaving 9 bases not matched to a gene. Germline loops: CDR1 SQVTM, CDR2 ANQGSEA. This CDR3 is 15 amino acids long. The CDR3 region is CSVEDRGGLTDIQYF. The DNA of the CDR3 is TGCAGCGTTGAAGATCGGGGGGGACTAACCGACATTCAGTACTTC.

This chain uses TRBV27 with TRBJ1-2; D unclear. Germline V gene lookup returns CDR1 MNHEY and CDR2 SMNVEV (reference sequence). CDR3 length: 13 residues. V shed 6 bases and J shed 6 bases, with 14 bases lying between them. The CDR3 reads CASRDIPDDGYTF. The CDR3 nucleotides read TGTGCCAGCAGAGACATACCGGATGATGGCTACACCTTC.

The rearrangement links TRBV5-1 to TRBJ2-7; D ambiguous. Trimming removed 0 bases at V and 6 bases at J, with 16 bases between. Looked up from germline, CDR1 is SGHRS and CDR2 is YFSETQ. The CDR3 has 15 residues. The CDR3 spells CASSLGDDPGLEQYF. CDR3 sequence (DNA): TGCGCCAGCAGCTTGGGAGACGATCCAGGTCTCGAGCAGTACTTC. The whole variable domain, remainder taken from reference TRBV5-1 and TRBJ2-7, is KAGVTQTPRYLIKTRGQQVTLSCSPISGHRSVSWYQQTPGQGLQFLFEYFSETQRNKGNFPGRFSGRQFSNSRSEMNVSTLELGDSALYLCASSLGDDPGLEQYFGPGTRLTVT.